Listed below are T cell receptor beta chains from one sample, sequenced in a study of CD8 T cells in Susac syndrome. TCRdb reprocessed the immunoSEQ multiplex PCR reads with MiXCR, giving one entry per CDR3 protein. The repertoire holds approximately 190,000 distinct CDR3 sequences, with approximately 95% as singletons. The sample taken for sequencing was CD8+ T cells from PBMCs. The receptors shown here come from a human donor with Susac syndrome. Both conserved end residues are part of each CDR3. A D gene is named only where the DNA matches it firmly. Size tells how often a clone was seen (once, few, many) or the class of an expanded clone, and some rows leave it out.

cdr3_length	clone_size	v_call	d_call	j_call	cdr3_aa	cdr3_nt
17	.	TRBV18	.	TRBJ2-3	CASSPLVEVWLQDTQYF	TGTGCCAGCTCACCTTTAGTGGAAGTTTGGTTACAGGATACGCAGTATTTT
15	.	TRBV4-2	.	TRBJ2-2	CASSQDPVSTGELFF	TGTGCCAGCAGCCAAGACCCGGTATCCACCGGGGAGCTGTTTTTT
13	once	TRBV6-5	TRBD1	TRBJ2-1	CASPGQGRGEQFF	TGTGCCAGCCCGGGACAGGGTCGGGGTGAGCAGTTCTTC
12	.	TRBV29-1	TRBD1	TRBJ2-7	CIGWTGVSEQYF	TGTATAGGATGGACAGGGGTCTCCGAGCAGTACTTC
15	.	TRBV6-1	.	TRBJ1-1	CASSELIGMNTEAFF	TGTGCCAGCAGTGAACTAATAGGGATGAACACTGAAGCTTTCTTT
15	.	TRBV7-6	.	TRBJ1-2	CASSPSPAGGTGYTF	TGTGCCAGCAGCCCCTCCCCCGCTGGGGGGACTGGCTACACCTTC
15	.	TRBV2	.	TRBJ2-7	CASSEGRNRPLGQYF	TGTGCCAGCAGTGAGGGGAGGAACAGGCCGTTGGGGCAGTACTTC
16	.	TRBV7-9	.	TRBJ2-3	CASEEARGQLTDTQYF	TGTGCCAGCGAAGAAGCGCGGGGGCAGCTGACAGATACGCAGTATTTT
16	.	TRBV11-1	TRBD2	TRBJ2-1	CASSSGTSGFHNEQFF	TGTGCCAGCAGCTCCGGGACTAGCGGGTTCCACAATGAGCAGTTCTTC
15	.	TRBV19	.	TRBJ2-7	CASSIDSTGEGEQYF	TGTGCCAGTAGTATAGACTCAACAGGTGAGGGCGAGCAGTACTTC
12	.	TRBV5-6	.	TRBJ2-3	CASAGGTDTQYF	TGTGCCAGCGCCGGGGGCACAGATACGCAGTATTTT
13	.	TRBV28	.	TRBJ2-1	CASRDSSYNEQFF	TGTGCCAGCAGGGATAGCTCCTACAATGAGCAGTTCTTC
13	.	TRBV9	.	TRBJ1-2	CASRGGPDYGYTF	TGTGCCAGCAGGGGGGGTCCAGACTATGGCTACACCTTC
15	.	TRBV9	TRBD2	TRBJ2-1	CASSVESLAGNEQFF	TGTGCCAGCAGCGTAGAAAGTCTAGCGGGGAATGAGCAGTTCTTC
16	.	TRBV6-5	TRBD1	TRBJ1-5	CASSLSGTGVLQPQHF	TGTGCCAGCAGTTTGTCCGGGACAGGGGTTTTGCAGCCCCAGCATTTT
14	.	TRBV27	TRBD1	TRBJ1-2	CASSPAGTGYGYTF	TGTGCCAGCAGTCCCGCGGGGACAGGGTATGGCTACACCTTC
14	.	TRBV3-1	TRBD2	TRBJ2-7	CASSRPSGAYEQYF	TGTGCCAGCAGCCGTCCTAGCGGAGCCTACGAGCAGTACTTC
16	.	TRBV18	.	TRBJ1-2	CASSPRIEQGVDGYTF	TGTGCCAGCTCACCACGTATTGAACAGGGCGTCGATGGCTACACCTTC
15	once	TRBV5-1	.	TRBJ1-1	CASSSQFGVSTEAFF	TGCGCCAGCAGCTCCCAGTTCGGGGTGAGCACTGAAGCTTTCTTT
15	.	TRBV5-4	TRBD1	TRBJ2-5	CASSFNRGSQETQYF	TGTGCCAGCAGCTTTAACAGGGGGAGCCAAGAGACCCAGTACTTC
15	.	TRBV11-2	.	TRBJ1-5	CASSLGSQGNQPQHF	TGTGCCAGCAGCTTAGGTAGCCAGGGTAATCAGCCCCAGCATTTT
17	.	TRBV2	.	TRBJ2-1	CASSEAIGKETYNEQFF	TGTGCCAGCAGTGAAGCGATTGGGAAGGAAACCTACAATGAGCAGTTCTTC
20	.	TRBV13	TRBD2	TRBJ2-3	CASSSHELAGGSILTDTQYF	TGTGCCAGCAGCTCACACGAACTAGCGGGGGGGAGTATTCTCACAGATACGCAGTATTTT
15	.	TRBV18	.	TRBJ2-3	CASSPWASESDTQYF	TGTGCCAGCTCACCCTGGGCTAGCGAATCAGATACGCAGTATTTT
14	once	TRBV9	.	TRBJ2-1	CASSELGRDTEQFF	TGTGCCAGCAGCGAGCTGGGACGAGACACTGAGCAGTTCTTC
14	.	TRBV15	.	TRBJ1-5	CATSRGTAQEPQHF	TGTGCCACCAGCAGAGGGACGGCGCAGGAGCCCCAGCATTTT
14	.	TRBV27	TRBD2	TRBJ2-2	CASRGLGLGLVLFF	TGTGCCAGCAGGGGACTAGGGCTAGGACTAGTGCTGTTTTTT
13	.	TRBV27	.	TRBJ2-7	CASKLRGNYEQYF	TGTGCCAGCAAACTCCGGGGAAACTACGAGCAGTACTTC
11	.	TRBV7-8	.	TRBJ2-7	CASSATGHLYF	TGTGCCAGCAGCGCAACGGGACACTTGTACTTC
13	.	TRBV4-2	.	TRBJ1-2	CASSQDETYGYTF	TGTGCCAGCAGCCAAGATGAAACCTATGGCTACACCTTC
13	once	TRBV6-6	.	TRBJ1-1	CASSYRVDTEAFF	TGTGCCAGCAGTTACAGAGTAGACACTGAAGCTTTCTTT
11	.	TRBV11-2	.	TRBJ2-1	CASSSSDEQFF	TGTGCCAGCAGCTCTAGCGATGAGCAGTTCTTC
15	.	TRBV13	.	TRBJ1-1	CASSFSAEGNTEAFF	TGTGCCAGCAGCTTTTCGGCGGAGGGTAACACTGAAGCTTTCTTT
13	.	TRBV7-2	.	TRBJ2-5	CASSLAAGETQYF	TGTGCCAGCAGCTTAGCGGCGGGGGAGACCCAGTACTTC
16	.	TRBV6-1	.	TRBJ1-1	CASSPHRGRMNTEAFF	TGTGCCAGCAGTCCTCATCGGGGACGGATGAACACTGAAGCTTTCTTT
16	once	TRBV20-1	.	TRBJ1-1	CSAREVEPKIHTEAFF	TGCAGTGCTAGAGAAGTAGAACCGAAAATACACACTGAAGCTTTCTTT
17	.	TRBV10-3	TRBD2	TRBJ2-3	CAISDQVAGRSTDTQYF	TGTGCCATCAGTGATCAAGTAGCGGGGCGTAGCACAGATACGCAGTATTTT
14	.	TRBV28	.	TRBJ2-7	CASSRSSPPYEQYF	TGTGCCAGCAGTCGGTCTAGTCCCCCCTACGAGCAGTACTTC
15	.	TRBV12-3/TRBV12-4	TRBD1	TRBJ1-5	CASSPTGVSHQPQHF	TGTGCCAGCAGTCCGACAGGGGTAAGCCATCAGCCCCAGCATTTT
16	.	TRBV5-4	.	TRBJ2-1	CASSSNRDLLDNEQFF	TGTGCCAGCAGCTCCAACCGGGACCTTTTAGACAATGAGCAGTTCTTC
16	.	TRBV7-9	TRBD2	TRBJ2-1	CASSHPWGGYDNEQFF	TGTGCCAGCAGCCACCCGTGGGGGGGATACGACAATGAGCAGTTCTTC
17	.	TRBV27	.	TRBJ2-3	CASSPEVWATGTDTQYF	TGTGCCAGCAGTCCCGAAGTCTGGGCGACCGGCACAGATACGCAGTATTTT
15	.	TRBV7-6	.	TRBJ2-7	CASSPPSSESYEQYF	TGTGCCAGCAGCCCGCCCAGTTCGGAGTCCTACGAGCAGTACTTC
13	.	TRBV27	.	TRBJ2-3	CASTSGGTDTQYF	TGTGCCAGCACCTCGGGGGGCACAGATACGCAGTATTTT
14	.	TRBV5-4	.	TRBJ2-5	CASSLQVPGETQYF	TGTGCCAGCAGCTTGCAGGTGCCGGGAGAGACCCAGTACTTC
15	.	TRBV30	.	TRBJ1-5	CAWTDGQTSNQPQHF	TGTGCCTGGACCGATGGACAGACTAGCAATCAGCCCCAGCATTTT
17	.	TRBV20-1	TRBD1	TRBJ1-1	CSARALKDDRANTEAFF	TGCAGTGCTAGGGCCCTTAAAGACGACAGGGCGAACACTGAAGCTTTCTTT
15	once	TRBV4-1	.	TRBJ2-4	CASSHLILAKNIQYF	TGCGCCAGCAGCCATTTGATACTAGCCAAAAACATTCAGTACTTC
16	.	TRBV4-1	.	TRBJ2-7	CASSHRARDKPNEQYF	TGCGCCAGCAGCCACCGCGCCCGGGACAAACCAAACGAGCAGTACTTC
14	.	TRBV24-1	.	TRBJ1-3	CATSDRTAGNTIYF	TGTGCCACCAGTGACCGGACAGCTGGAAACACCATATATTTT
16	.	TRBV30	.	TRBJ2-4	CAWSGPHALAKNIQYF	TGTGCCTGGAGTGGTCCCCATGCCCTAGCCAAAAACATTCAGTACTTC
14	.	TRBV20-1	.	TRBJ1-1	CSARDTEPNTEAFF	TGCAGTGCTAGAGATACGGAACCGAACACTGAAGCTTTCTTT